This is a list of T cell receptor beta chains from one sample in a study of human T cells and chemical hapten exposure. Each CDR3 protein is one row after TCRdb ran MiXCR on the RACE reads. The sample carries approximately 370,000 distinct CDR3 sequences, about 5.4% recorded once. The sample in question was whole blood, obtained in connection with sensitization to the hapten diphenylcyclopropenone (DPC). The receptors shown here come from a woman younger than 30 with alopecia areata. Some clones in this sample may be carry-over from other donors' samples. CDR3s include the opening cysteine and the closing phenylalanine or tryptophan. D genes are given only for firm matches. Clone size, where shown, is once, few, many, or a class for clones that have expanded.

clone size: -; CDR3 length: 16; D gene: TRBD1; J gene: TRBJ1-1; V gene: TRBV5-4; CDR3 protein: CASSPFPGQVNTEAFF; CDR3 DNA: TGTGCCAGCAGCCCGTTCCCGGGACAGGTGAACACTGAAGCTTTCTTT
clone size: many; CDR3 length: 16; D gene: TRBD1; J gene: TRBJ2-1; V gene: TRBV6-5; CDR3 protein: CASSYSPGQGTNEQFF; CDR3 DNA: TGTGCCAGCAGTTACTCTCCGGGACAGGGGACCAATGAGCAGTTCTTC
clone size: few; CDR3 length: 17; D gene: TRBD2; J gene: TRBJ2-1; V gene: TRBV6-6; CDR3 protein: CASSYLRGGAIYNEQFF; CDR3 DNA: TGTGCCAGCAGTTACCTTCGCGGGGGGGCCATCTACAATGAGCAGTTCTTC
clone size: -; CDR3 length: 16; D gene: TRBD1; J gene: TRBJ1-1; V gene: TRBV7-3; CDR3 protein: CASSLEQGARVTEAFF; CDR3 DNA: TGTGCCAGCAGCTTGGAACAGGGGGCCCGTGTAACTGAAGCTTTCTTT
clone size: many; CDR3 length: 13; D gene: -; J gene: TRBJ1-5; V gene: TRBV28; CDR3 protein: CASSLGYNQPQHF; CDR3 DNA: TGTGCCAGCAGTTTGGGTTATAATCAGCCCCAGCATTTT
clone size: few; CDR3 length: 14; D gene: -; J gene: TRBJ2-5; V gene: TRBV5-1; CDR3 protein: CASSLGQAKETQYF; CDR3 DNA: TGCGCCAGCAGCTTGGGGCAGGCGAAAGAGACCCAGTACTTC
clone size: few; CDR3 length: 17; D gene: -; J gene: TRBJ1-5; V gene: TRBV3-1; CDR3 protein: CASSQGGKSTRHQPQHF; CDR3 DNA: TGTGCCAGCAGCCAAGGAGGAAAGTCCACAAGACATCAGCCCCAGCATTTT
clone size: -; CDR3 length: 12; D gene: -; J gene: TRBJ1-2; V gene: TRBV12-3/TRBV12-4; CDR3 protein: CASSLEVYGYTF; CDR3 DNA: TGTGCCAGCAGTTTAGAAGTATATGGCTACACCTTC
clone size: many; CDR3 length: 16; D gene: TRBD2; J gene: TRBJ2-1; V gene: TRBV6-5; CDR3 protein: CASSYEAGGSYNEQFF; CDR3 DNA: TGTGCCAGCAGTTACGAGGCGGGGGGGTCCTACAATGAGCAGTTCTTC
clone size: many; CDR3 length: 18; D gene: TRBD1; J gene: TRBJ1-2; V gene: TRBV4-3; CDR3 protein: CASSQEPPNRGNSIGYTF; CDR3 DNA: TGCGCCAGCAGCCAAGAACCGCCTAACAGGGGGAATTCTATTGGCTACACCTTC
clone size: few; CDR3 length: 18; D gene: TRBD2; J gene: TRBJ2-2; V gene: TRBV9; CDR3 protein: CASSVALSRGGLAGELFF; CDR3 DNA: TGTGCCAGCAGCGTAGCCCTCTCGCGGGGGGGCCTGGCCGGGGAGCTGTTTTTT
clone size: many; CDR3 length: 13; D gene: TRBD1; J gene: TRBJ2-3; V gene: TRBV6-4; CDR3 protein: CASSDRDSGKKYF; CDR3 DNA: TGTGCCAGCAGTGATAGGGACAGTGGCAAGAAGTATTTT
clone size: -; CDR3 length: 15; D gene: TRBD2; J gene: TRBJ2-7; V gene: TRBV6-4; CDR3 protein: CASSLGLAGPYEQYF; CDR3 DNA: TGTGCCAGCAGTCTCGGACTAGCGGGCCCCTACGAGCAGTACTTC
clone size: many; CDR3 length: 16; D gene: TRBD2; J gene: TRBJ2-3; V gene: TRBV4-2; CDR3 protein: CASSHVTSGSTDTQYF; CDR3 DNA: TGTGCCAGCAGCCACGTGACTAGCGGTAGCACAGATACGCAGTATTTT
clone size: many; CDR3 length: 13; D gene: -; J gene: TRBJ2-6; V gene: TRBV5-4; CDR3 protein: CASSGPGANVLTF; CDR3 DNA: TGTGCCAGCTCGGGGCCCGGGGCCAACGTCCTGACTTTC
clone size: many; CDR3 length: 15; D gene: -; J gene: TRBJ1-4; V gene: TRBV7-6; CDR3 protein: CASSLEIRNNEKLFF; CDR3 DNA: TGTGCCAGCAGCTTAGAGATCAGGAATAATGAAAAACTGTTTTTT
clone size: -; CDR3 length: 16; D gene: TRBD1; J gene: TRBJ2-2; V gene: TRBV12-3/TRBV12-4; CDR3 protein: CASSAGTGSNTGELFF; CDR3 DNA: TGTGCCAGCAGTGCAGGGACAGGTTCGAACACCGGGGAGCTGTTTTTT
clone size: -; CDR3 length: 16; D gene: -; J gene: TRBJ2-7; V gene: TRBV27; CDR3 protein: CASSLTGHPSSYEQYF; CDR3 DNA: TGTGCCAGCAGTCTTACGGGGCACCCAAGCTCCTACGAGCAGTACTTC
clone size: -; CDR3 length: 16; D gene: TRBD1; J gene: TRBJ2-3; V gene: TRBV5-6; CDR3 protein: CASSPSRDSRTDTQYF; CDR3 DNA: TGTGCCAGCAGCCCATCCAGGGACAGCCGCACAGATACGCAGTATTTT
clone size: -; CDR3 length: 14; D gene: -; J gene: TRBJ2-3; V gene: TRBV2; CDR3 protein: CASKPWGFQDTQYF; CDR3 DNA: TGTGCCAGCAAGCCCTGGGGATTTCAAGATACGCAGTATTTT
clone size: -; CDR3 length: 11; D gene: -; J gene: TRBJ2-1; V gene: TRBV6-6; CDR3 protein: CASKDYNEQFF; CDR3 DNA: TGTGCCAGTAAGGATTACAATGAGCAGTTCTTC
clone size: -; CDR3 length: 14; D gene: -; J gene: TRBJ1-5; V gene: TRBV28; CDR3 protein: CASSPGTGQRPQHF; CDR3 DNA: TGTGCCAGCAGTCCAGGGACCGGTCAGAGGCCCCAGCATTTT
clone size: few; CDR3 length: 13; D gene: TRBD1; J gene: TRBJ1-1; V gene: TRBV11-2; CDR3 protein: CASSSQTGTEAFF; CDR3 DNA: TGTGCCAGCAGCTCACAGACAGGGACTGAAGCTTTCTTT
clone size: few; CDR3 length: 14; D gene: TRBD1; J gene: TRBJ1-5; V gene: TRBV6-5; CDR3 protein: CVTRTGQAAQPQHF; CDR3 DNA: TGTGTCACAAGGACTGGACAGGCGGCTCAGCCCCAGCATTTT
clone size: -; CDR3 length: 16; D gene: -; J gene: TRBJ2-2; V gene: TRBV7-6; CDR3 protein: CASSIKSGGLTGELFF; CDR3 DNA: TGTGCCAGCTCTATAAAATCCGGGGGCCTCACCGGGGAGCTGTTTTTT
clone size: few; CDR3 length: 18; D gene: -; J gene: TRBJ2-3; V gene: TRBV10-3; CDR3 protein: CAISGPGRRQDFTDTQYF; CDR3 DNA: TGTGCCATCAGTGGGCCAGGCAGGAGGCAGGACTTCACAGATACGCAGTATTTT
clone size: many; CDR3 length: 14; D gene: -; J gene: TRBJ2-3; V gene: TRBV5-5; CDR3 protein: CASSSDTSTDTQYF; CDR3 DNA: TGTGCCAGCAGCTCGGACACTAGCACAGATACGCAGTATTTT
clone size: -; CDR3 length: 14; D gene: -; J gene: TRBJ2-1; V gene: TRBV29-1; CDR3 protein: CSVTGQVTSNEQFF; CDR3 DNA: TGCAGCGTTACCGGGCAAGTTACCTCCAATGAGCAGTTCTTC
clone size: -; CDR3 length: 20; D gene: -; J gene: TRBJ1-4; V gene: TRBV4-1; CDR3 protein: CASSQDYPGTFRATNEKLFF; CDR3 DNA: TGCGCCAGCAGCCAAGATTATCCGGGAACCTTTCGAGCAACTAATGAAAAACTGTTTTTT
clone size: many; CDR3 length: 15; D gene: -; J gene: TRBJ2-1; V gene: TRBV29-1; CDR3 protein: CSVELGSTSYNEQFF; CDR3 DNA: TGCAGCGTTGAGTTGGGGTCTACTTCCTACAATGAGCAGTTCTTC
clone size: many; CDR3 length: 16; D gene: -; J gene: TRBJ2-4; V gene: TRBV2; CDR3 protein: CASSPGTLGAKNIQYF; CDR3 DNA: TGTGCCAGCAGCCCGGGGACATTGGGAGCCAAAAACATTCAGTACTTC
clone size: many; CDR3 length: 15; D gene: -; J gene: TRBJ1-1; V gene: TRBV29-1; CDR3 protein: CSVDRVGGGGTEAFF; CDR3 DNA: TGCAGCGTTGATCGTGTAGGGGGTGGTGGCACTGAAGCTTTCTTT
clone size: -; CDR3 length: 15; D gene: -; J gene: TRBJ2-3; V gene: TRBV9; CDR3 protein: CASSVDGRVTDTQYF; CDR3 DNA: TGTGCCAGCAGCGTAGACGGCAGGGTTACAGATACGCAGTATTTT
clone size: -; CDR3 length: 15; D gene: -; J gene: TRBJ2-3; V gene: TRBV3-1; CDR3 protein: CASSRTEMISDTQYF; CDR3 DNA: TGTGCCAGCAGCCGGACCGAAATGATTTCGGATACGCAGTATTTT
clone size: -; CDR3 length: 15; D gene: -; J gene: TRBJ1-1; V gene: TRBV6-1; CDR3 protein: CASSPWGYRSTEAFF; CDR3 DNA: TGTGCCAGCAGTCCATGGGGGTACAGAAGCACTGAAGCTTTCTTT
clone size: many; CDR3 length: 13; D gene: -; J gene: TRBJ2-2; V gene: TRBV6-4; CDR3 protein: CASSEGNTGELFF; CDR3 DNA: TGTGCCAGCAGTGAGGGGAACACCGGGGAGCTGTTTTTT
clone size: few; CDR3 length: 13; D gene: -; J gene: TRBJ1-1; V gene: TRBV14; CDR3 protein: CASSQGSSTEAFF; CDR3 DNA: TGTGCCAGCAGCCAAGGGTCCAGCACTGAAGCTTTCTTT
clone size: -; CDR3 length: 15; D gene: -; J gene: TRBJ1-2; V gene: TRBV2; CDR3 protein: CASSDGQGRGYGYTF; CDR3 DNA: TGTGCCAGCAGTGATGGGCAGGGTCGAGGCTATGGCTACACCTTC
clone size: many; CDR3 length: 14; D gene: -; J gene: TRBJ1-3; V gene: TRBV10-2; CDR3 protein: CASTGHEGGNTIYF; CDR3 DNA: TGCGCCAGCACCGGGCACGAGGGTGGAAACACCATATATTTT
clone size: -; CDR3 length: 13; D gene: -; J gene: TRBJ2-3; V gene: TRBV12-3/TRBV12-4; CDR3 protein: CASSFSRPDTQYF; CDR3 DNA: TGTGCCAGCAGTTTTTCCAGGCCTGATACGCAGTATTTT
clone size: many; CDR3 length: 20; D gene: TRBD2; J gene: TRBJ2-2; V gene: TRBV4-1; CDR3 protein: CASSQDRPGRAGDYTGELFF; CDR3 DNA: TGCGCCAGCAGCCAAGATCGCCCAGGTCGGGCGGGGGACTACACCGGGGAGCTGTTTTTT
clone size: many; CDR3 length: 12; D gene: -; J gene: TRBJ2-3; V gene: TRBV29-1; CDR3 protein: CSVVLYRDTQYF; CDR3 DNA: TGCAGCGTTGTTCTGTATCGAGATACGCAGTATTTT
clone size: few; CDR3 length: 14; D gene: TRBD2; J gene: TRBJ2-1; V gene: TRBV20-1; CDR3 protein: CSASGTSGVDEQFF; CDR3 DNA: TGCAGTGCTAGTGGGACTAGCGGGGTGGATGAGCAGTTCTTC
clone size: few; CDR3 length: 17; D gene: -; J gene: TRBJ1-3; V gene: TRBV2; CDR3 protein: CASSSDSLASSGNTIYF; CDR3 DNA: TGTGCCAGCAGTTCGGACAGCCTGGCTAGCTCTGGAAACACCATATATTTT
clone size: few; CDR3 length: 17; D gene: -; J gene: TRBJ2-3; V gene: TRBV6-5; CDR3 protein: CASSFRPGFSGTDTQYF; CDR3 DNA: TGTGCCAGCAGTTTTCGGCCTGGTTTCTCCGGCACAGATACGCAGTATTTT
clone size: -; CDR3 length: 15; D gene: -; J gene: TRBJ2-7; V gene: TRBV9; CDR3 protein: CASSRGLAEYGEQYF; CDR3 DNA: TGTGCCAGCAGCCGGGGGCTAGCAGAGTACGGCGAGCAGTACTTC
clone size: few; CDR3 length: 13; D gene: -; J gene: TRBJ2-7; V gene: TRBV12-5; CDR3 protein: CASGLSGTYEQYF; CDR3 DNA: TGTGCTAGTGGTTTGTCAGGTACCTACGAGCAGTACTTC
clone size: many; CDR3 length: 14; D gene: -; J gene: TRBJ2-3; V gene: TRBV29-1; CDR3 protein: CSVALTGGRDTQYF; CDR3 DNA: TGCAGCGTTGCCCTGACGGGGGGCAGGGATACGCAGTATTTT
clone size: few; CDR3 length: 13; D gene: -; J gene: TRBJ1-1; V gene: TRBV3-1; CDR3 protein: CASSPGTSFEAFF; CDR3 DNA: TGTGCCAGCAGCCCAGGGACGTCCTTTGAAGCTTTCTTT
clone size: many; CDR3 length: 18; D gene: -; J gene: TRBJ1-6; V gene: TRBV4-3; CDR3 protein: CASSQAGGAGRANSPLHF; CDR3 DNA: TGCGCCAGCAGCCAAGCGGGGGGAGCGGGTCGGGCCAATTCACCCCTCCACTTT
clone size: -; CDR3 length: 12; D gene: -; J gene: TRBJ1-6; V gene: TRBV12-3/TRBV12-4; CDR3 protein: CASSFQYSPLHF; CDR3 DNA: TGTGCCAGCAGTTTCCAATATTCACCCCTCCACTTT
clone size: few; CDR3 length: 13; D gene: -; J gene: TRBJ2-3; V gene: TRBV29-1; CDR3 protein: CSVEAPSADTQYF; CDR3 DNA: TGCAGCGTTGAAGCGCCTTCCGCAGATACGCAGTATTTT
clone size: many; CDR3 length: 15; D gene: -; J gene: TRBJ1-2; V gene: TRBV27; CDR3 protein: CASSLYSREIHGYTF; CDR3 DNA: TGTGCCAGCAGTTTATATAGCAGGGAAATTCATGGCTACACCTTC
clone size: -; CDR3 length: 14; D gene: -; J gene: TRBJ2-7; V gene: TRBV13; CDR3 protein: CASSLSDSSYEQYF; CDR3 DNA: TGTGCCAGCAGCTTAAGCGACAGCTCCTACGAGCAGTACTTC
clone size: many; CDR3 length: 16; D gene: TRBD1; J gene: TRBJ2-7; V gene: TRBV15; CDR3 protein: CATSRDSRGPSYEQYF; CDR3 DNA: TGTGCCACCAGCAGAGATAGTAGGGGGCCCTCCTACGAGCAGTACTTC
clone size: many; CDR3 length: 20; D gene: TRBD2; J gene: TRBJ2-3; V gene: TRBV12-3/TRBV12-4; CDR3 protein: CASELGGLAGGNHSTDTQYF; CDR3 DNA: TGTGCCAGCGAGTTGGGCGGACTAGCGGGGGGCAACCACAGCACAGATACGCAGTATTTT
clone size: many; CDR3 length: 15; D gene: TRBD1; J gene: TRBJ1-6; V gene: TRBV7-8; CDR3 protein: CASSLAATGASPLHF; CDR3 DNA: TGTGCCAGCAGCTTAGCGGCGACAGGGGCTTCACCCCTCCACTTT
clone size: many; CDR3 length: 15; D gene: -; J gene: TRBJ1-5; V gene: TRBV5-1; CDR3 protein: CASSFSFGVDQPQHF; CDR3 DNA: TGCGCCAGCAGCTTTTCGTTTGGCGTAGACCAGCCCCAGCATTTT
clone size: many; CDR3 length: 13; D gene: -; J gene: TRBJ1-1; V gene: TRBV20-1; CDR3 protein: CSVPREGSTEAFF; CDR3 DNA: TGCAGTGTTCCCCGTGAAGGGTCAACTGAAGCTTTCTTT